One and the same sample provided the 6 T cell receptor beta chains below, sequenced in a study of blood T cells in healthy people across ages. Primers used in a second PCR of roughly 6 to 11 cycles were a sample-barcoded 5' primer and a J-beta primer mix. Each CDR3 protein is one row after TCRdb ran MiXCR on the 5' RACE reads. The data hold over 1.5 million distinct CDR3 sequences, with roughly 52% observed a single time. Sequences were obtained from blood. These receptors originate from a woman aged 40 to 50 in good health.

V and J are TRBV6-6 and TRBJ2-5, with D possibly TRBD2 on 5 matching bases. The length of the CDR3 is 14 residues. The V end lost 2 bases, the J end lost 2 bases, and 9 bases lay between the germline ends. Germline V gene data show CDR1 as MNHNY and CDR2 as SVGAGI (reference sequence). The CDR3 loop reads CASSYGSLQETQYF. The CDR3 region has the DNA TGTGCCAGCAGTTACGGGAGTCTTCAAGAGACCCAGTACTTC.

V usage is TRBV12-3 or TRBV12-4 and J usage is TRBJ1-1, with D maybe TRBD1 (5 bases). CDR3 length: 15 residues. Trimming stripped 3 bases from V and 0 bases from J, with 11 bases between. In DNA form, the CDR3 reads TGTGCCAGCAGTTTCAGAAGACAGATGAACACTGAAGCTTTCTTT. Translating it yields CASSFRRQMNTEAFF.

V is TRBV6-2 or TRBV6-3 and J is TRBJ2-5; 8 bases map to TRBD1. V gave up 0 bases and J gave up 4 bases; unmatched junction bases: 10. The CDR3 spans 17 residues. The V gene's germline CDR1 is MNHEY and CDR2 SVGEGT. The CDR3 spells CASSYSFGQGAGETQYF. CDR3 sequence (DNA): TGTGCCAGCAGTTACTCGTTTGGGCAGGGGGCTGGAGAGACCCAGTACTTC.

The chain joins TRBV7-2 to TRBJ2-5; maybe TRBD2 (5 bases). The CDR3 spans 14 residues. With 4 bases removed from V and 5 bases from J, the gap between germline ends came to 14 bases. Germline V gene sequence: CDR1 SGHTA, CDR2 FQGNSA. CDR3 loop: CASSSYRGSETQYF. CDR3 DNA sequence: TGTGCCAGCAGCTCGTACCGGGGTAGCGAGACCCAGTACTTC.

In this sample, this clonotype turned up many times. The gene calls are TRBV7-2 and TRBJ2-3; D call uncertain. CDR3 size: 14 residues. The V gene lost 5 bases and the J gene lost 0 bases, with 9 bases spanning the gap. Per germline, CDR1 SGHTA and CDR2 FQGNSA. This chain's CDR3 is CASSPLTSTDTQYF. The CDR3 nucleotides are TGTGCCAGCAGCCCACTTACTAGCACAGATACGCAGTATTTT.

This chain links TRBV7-2 with TRBJ1-1; 10 nucleotides match TRBD1. The CDR3 covers 14 residues. Germline V lookup: CDR1 SGHTA, CDR2 FQGNSA. V lost 5 bases and J lost 0; bases outside the gene matches: 0. CDR3 residues: CASSGQGVNTEAFF. Written as DNA, the CDR3 is TGTGCCAGCAGCGGACAGGGGGTGAACACTGAAGCTTTCTTT.